Each of the 8 T cell receptor beta chains below was sequenced from the same sample in a study of CD8+CD57+ T cells in acquired aplastic anemia. CDR3 and TCR beta VDJ profiling relied on a genomic DNA template. Via MiXCR, TCRdb re-called the reads, giving one row per CDR3 protein. The sample holds some 220,000 distinct CDR3 sequences, 34% seen once. Sequenced sample: sorted CD4+, CD8+, or CD8+CD57+ T cells (not recorded which) from PBMCs. These TCRs come from a human donor in good health, serving as a control.

This clonotype was observed many times. This sequence joins TRBV7-3 and TRBJ1-1, with D uncertain. The CDR3 has 14 amino acids. V was trimmed by 6 bases and J by 3 bases, leaving 14 bases between them. Germline V lookup: CDR1 SGHTA, CDR2 FQGTGA. The CDR3 sequence: CASRSSTRDTEAFF. The CDR3 bases are TGTGCCAGCAGATCGTCTACTCGGGACACTGAAGCTTTCTTT.

This clonotype was seen a handful of times. The chain joins TRBV4-1 to TRBJ1-4, with 7 bases lining up with TRBD1. Germline V gene data show CDR1 as MGHRA and CDR2 as YSYEKL. The CDR3 runs 16 residues. V gave up 1 base and J gave up 4 bases; unmatched junction bases: 6. CDR3 in amino acids: CASSQGVRQGNEKLFF. The CDR3, as DNA: TGCGCCAGCAGCCAAGGGGTAAGACAGGGTAATGAAAAACTGTTTTTT.

The V call is TRBV5-1, the J call TRBJ1-3; 8 bases are shared with TRBD1. The CDR3 has 16 residues. Losses at the gene ends were 0 bases for V and 3 bases for J; bases not matched to a gene: 5. CDR1 and CDR2 from the germline V gene are SGHRS and YFSETQ. CDR3 coding DNA: TGCGCCAGCAGCTTGGGACAGGGGATGAGTGGAAACACCATATATTTT. As protein: CASSLGQGMSGNTIYF.

This clonotype was seen ten or more times. This sequence joins TRBV7-9 and TRBJ2-7; 9 bases fit TRBD1. V gave up 0 bases and J gave up 2 bases; unmatched junction bases: 8. The CDR3 sequence is 17 residues long. The V gene's germline CDR1 is SEHNR and CDR2 FQNEAQ (reference sequence). CDR3 DNA sequence: TGTGCCAGCAGCTTAGCGATATGGGGACAGGGCACCTACGAGCAGTACTTC. Translated: CASSLAIWGQGTYEQYF.

This clonotype came up many times. The J gene is TRBJ2-3, the V gene TRBV7-3, with D hard to call. Trimming cost V 2 bases and J 1 base, with 7 bases left between them. The CDR3 length is 14 residues. The germline CDR1 and CDR2 sequences are SGHTA and FQGTGA. In nucleotides, the CDR3 is TGTGCCAGCAGCTTACGGTGGGGCACAGATACGCAGTATTTT. Its translation is CASSLRWGTDTQYF.

This clonotype was seen at least ten times. This rearrangement joins TRBV10-3 to TRBJ1-1, with 8 bases fitting TRBD1. Germline V gene lookup returns CDR1 ENHRY and CDR2 SYGVKD. The V segment lost 6 bases and the J segment 4 bases; nucleotides outside the gene matches: 7. The CDR3 is 14 residues long. The CDR3 sequence: CAISRGQDGTEAFF. The CDR3 DNA reads TGTGCCATCAGCAGGGGGCAGGACGGCACTGAAGCTTTCTTT.

The CDR3 sequence: CAWSVLRSSYEQYF. CDR3 sequence (DNA): TGTGCCTGGAGTGTTCTCAGGAGTTCCTACGAGCAGTACTTC. J is TRBJ2-7 and V is TRBV30, with D unclear. This CDR3 has 14 amino acids. V lost 0 bases to trimming and J lost 1 base, with 10 bases between them. CDR1 is GTSNPN, CDR2 SVGIG, per germline (reference sequence).

Regarding this clonotype: Germline and junction disagree at one end, which may indicate a read error. This sequence joins TRBV5-4 and TRBJ2-7; D gene ambiguous. The CDR3 spans 13 residues. Germline V gives CDR1 SGHNT, CDR2 YYREEE (reference sequence). The CDR3 protein is CASSLGSSCEQYF. CDR3 nucleotides: TGTGCCAGCAGCTTGGGCAGCTCCTGCGAGCAGTACTTC.